This T cell receptor (beta chain) emerged from a study of post-analysis software for immune sequencing data (dated by TCRdb to the mid-2010s). Turning to the overall study: Disease courses on record covered relapsing-remitting, secondary progressive and progressive-relapsing multiple sclerosis, though some patients had no subtype annotation. The multiple sclerosis patient repertoires were compared with 11 previously published healthy control repertoires from donors aged about 6 to 25 years. A subset of samples was prepared in parallel using single-end sample barcoding, then pooled and co-amplified after Illumina adapter ligation.

This clonotype was detected only a few times. It has no known antigen specificity. Qualities for individual bases were not recorded, and no much larger clone is one base off. The library relied on PCR. Sequencing instrument: Illumina HiSeq 2500. Unique molecular identifiers were incorporated into TCR beta cDNA libraries to reduce PCR and sequencing biases. Every 1 to 10 million input T cells yielded approximately 500,000 cDNA molecules, meaning each molecule approximated one T cell. The same protocol used for the earlier healthy control dataset was applied to prepare and sequence the patient libraries. Samples belonging to the same batch were prepared together, multiplexed and sequenced on a shared HiSeq lane. The authors processed their data as follows. MIGEC handled the raw barcoded reads, throwing out single-read molecular identifier groups before consensus assembly and CDR3 extraction. VDJtools was used for post-analysis of the clonotype tables, and diversity was normalized by down-sampling every dataset to the size of the smallest sample. To correct batch-related cross-sample contamination, repertoire overlap clustering matched CDR3 amino acid sequences but not nucleotide sequences. The public reads were run again by TCRdb, first through fastp at Q25 and then through MiXCR, and only productive beta chains were kept. Each CDR3 protein appears once, grouped with its most common genes and DNA. What appears here as the V and J calls and clone size reflects TCRdb's work, not the paper's. The sample table holds a few hundred thousand distinct CDR3 sequences, of which 39% were seen once. The top ten hold 6% to 9% of the sample.

CDR1 SGHVS and CDR2 FQNEAQ were looked up in the germline V gene. The CDR3 sequence holds 13 residues, the cysteine and phenylalanine included. CDR3 DNA only is kept here, 39 bases in frame from base 1. The germline ends are 13 bases apart after V is trimmed by 0 bases and J by 11 bases. General study outcomes and caveats: Normalized Chao1 diversity was significantly lower in multiple sclerosis patients than controls, suggesting substantial peripheral T-cell clonal expansion. Patients showed significantly higher frequencies than controls for a handful of TRBV segments, among them TRBV5-6, TRBV5-1 and TRBV20-1. Strong co-clustering of samples prepared in the same batch was shown by direct clustering with F measure, prompting a batch-effect correction. The control group was slightly older than the multiple sclerosis patient group.

To demonstrate the VDJtools post-analysis software, the study profiled TCR beta repertoires from the peripheral blood of approximately twelve young patients with multiple sclerosis. The multiple sclerosis patients were children and adolescents between 6 and 15 years of age. The sequencing input was blood. This receptor was obtained from a girl aged 2 to 9 with multiple sclerosis. The sequence links TRBV7-8 to TRBJ2-5, with an unclear D gene assignment. Here the CDR3 is given as CASSLAPPDRQYF. The nucleotide sequence reads TGTGCCAGCAGCTTAGCGCCTCCAGATCGGCAGTACTTC.